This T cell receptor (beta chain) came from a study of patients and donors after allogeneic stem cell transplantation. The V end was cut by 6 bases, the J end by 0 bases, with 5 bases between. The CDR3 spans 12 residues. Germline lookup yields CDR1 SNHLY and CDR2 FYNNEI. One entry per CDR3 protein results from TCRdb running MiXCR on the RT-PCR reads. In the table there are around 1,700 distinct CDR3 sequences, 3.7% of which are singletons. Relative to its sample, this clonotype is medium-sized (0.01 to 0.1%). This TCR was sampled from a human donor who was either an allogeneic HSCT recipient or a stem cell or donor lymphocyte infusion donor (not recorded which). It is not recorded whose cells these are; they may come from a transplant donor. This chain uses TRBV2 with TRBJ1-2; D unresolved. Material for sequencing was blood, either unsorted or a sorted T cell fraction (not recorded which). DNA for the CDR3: TGTGCCAGCAGGTCAGCTAACTATGGCTACACCTTC. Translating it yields CASRSANYGYTF.